This entry lists 3 T cell receptor beta chains sequenced from one sample in a study of shared T cell receptors in the human thymus. Clones were sequenced by immunoSEQ multiplex PCR, and TCRdb holds only the in-frame ones, with some missing. The sample has fewer than 700,000 clones; roughly 90% are singletons. In addition, the sample was reused for a study of human thymus T cells.

Sequenced sample: thymocytes. The receptors were gathered from a boy less than two years old with a congenital heart defect.

This sequence joins TRBV9 and TRBJ2-3, with a tentative D call TRBD2 (5 bases). CDR1 is SGDLS, CDR2 YYNGEE, per germline. The V end was cut by 0 bases, the J end by 5 bases, with 13 bases between. There are 15 residues in the CDR3. The CDR3 bases are TGTGCCAGCAGCGTAGGGGAAGGAGGAGGAGATACGCAGTATTTT. It specifies CASSVGEGGGDTQYF.

This clone was counted a few times. The V and J genes are TRBV4-3 and TRBJ1-1; maybe TRBD1 (6 bases). Germline lookup yields CDR1 LGHNA and CDR2 YSLEER. The CDR3 has 14 amino acids. V shed 2 bases and J shed 8 bases, with 15 bases lying between them. CDR3 DNA: TGCGCCAGCAGCCAACAAGAAATGACAGGCGAAGCTTTCTTT. This sequence encodes CASSQQEMTGEAFF.

The rearrangement links TRBV11-2 to TRBJ2-7; 13 bases are shared with TRBD2. This CDR3 has 15 residues. J was trimmed by 9 bases and V by 3 bases; bases with no gene match: 8. CDR1 and CDR2 (germline): SGHAT, FQNNGV. Written as DNA, the CDR3 is TGTGCCAGCAGCTTCTCGGGACTAGCGGGAATCTGGCAGTACTTC. Translating it yields CASSFSGLAGIWQYF.